These 8 T cell receptor beta chains share one sample of origin, sequenced in a study of somatic mutations in cytotoxic T cells in rheumatoid arthritis. Sequencing was performed with immunoSEQ multiplex PCR; in TCRdb, only in-frame clones are kept and a portion is missing. The data contain about 7,000 clones, 75% of them singletons. The sequencing sample was made of CD8+ T cells sorted from blood. Source of these receptors: an adult with rheumatoid arthritis.

The chain is built from TRBV7-6 and TRBJ1-4, with 12 bases fitting TRBD1. There are 19 residues in the CDR3. J was trimmed by 1 base and V by 5 bases; bases with no gene match: 11. CDR1 is SGHVS, CDR2 FNYEAQ, per germline. The CDR3 nucleotides are TGTGCCAGCAGCCCAGGGACAGGGGGCAGGGGAGGAACTAATGAAAAACTGTTTTTT. Translated: CASSPGTGGRGGTNEKLFF.

The genes are TRBV11-3 and TRBJ2-1; 7 bases align to TRBD1. CDR1 is SGHNT, CDR2 YENEEA, per germline. The CDR3 length is 14 residues. After removal of 5 bases from V and 10 bases from J, the junction contained 11 bases not matched to a gene. The CDR3 DNA is TGTGCCAGCAGCACTGGGACAGTTGGTCAAGAGCAGTTCTTC. Amino acids: CASSTGTVGQEQFF.

The chain links TRBV6-1 to TRBJ1-1; the match to TRBD1 covers 8 bases. The germline gives CDR1 MNHNS, CDR2 SASEGT. Trimming cost V 2 bases and J 1 base; bases outside gene matches: 9. This CDR3 spans 17 amino acids. The CDR3 nucleotides read TGTGCCAGCAGTGAAAGGCCTACCGGGACAGGGAACACTGAAGCTTTCTTT. Its protein product is CASSERPTGTGNTEAFF.

The rearrangement joins TRBV7-9 to TRBJ2-7, with D tentatively TRBD2 (6 bases). Trimming pared 4 bases from V and 2 bases from J, leaving 18 bases between. This CDR3 has 16 amino acids. From germline, CDR1 is SEHNR and CDR2 FQNEAQ (reference sequence). The CDR3 loop reads CASSSLAGPRTYEQYF. DNA of the CDR3: TGTGCCAGCAGCTCCCTGGCGGGACCTCGAACCTACGAGCAGTACTTC. Based on the CDR3 plus reference TRBV7-9 and TRBJ2-7, the full variable domain is DTGVSQNPRHKITKRGQNVTFRCDPISEHNRLYWYRQTLGQGPEFLTYFQNEAQLEKSRLLSDRFSAERPKGSFSTLEIQRTEQGDSAMYLCASSSLAGPRTYEQYFGPGTRLTVT.

The chain recombines TRBV5-5 with TRBJ1-4; D possibly corresponds to TRBD1 (6 bases). The CDR3 sequence is 16 residues long. V dropped 4 bases and J dropped 2 bases, with 15 bases sitting between them. Germline assignment: CDR1 SGHKS and CDR2 YYEKEE (reference sequence). The CDR3 loop is CASSPGVGGTNEKLFF. The CDR3 DNA reads TGTGCCAGCAGCCCGGGGGTCGGGGGCACTAATGAAAAACTGTTTTTT.

J is TRBJ1-5 and V is TRBV7-2; 9 nucleotides line up with TRBD1. Germline CDR1 reads SGHTA; CDR2 reads FQGNSA. Trimming cost V 4 bases and J 7 bases; bases outside gene matches: 5. The CDR3 length is 14 residues. CDR3 region: CASSSQGAGQPQHF. DNA of the CDR3: TGTGCCAGCAGCTCACAGGGGGCGGGACAGCCCCAGCATTTT.

This clone has a handful of counts. V usage is TRBV5-4 and J usage is TRBJ2-2; D uncertain. The CDR3 sequence is 13 residues long. V was pared by 0 bases and J by 7 bases, with 7 bases between. CDR1 and CDR2 (germline): SGHNT, YYREEE (reference sequence). DNA for the CDR3: TGTGCCAGCAGCTTGGAGGGTATCGGGGAGCTGTTTTTT. Translated: CASSLEGIGELFF.

This chain joins TRBV5-4 and TRBJ2-7; 10 bases map to TRBD1. Germline V gives CDR1 SGHNT, CDR2 YYREEE (reference sequence). After removal of 1 base from V and 1 base from J, the junction contained 5 bases not matched to a gene. This CDR3 region has 16 residues. CDR3 protein: CASSLLDRGFSYEQYF. In nucleotides, the CDR3 is TGTGCCAGCAGCTTGTTGGACAGGGGGTTTTCCTACGAGCAGTACTTC.